The 24 T cell receptor beta chains below come from one sample, sequenced in a study of blood T cell repertoires in COVID-19. Libraries were prepared by immunoSEQ multiplex PCR; TCRdb keeps only in-frame clonotypes and omits some of them. The sample holds 380,000 or so clones, roughly 86% seen once. Sequenced sample: PBMCs or T cells enriched from blood (not recorded which). The source is a man in his thirties or forties who had recovered from COVID-19.

The gene calls are TRBV5-8 and TRBJ1-1, with D maybe TRBD1 (6 bases). Per germline, CDR1 SGHTS and CDR2 YDEGEE. Trimming took 2 bases from V and 1 from J, leaving 9 bases between them. The CDR3 contains 14 residues. CDR3 sequence (DNA): TGTGCCAGCAGCTTCCAGGGGCAGAACACTGAAGCTTTCTTT. Translated: CASSFQGQNTEAFF.

The chain joins TRBV6-2 or TRBV6-3 to TRBJ1-5; maybe TRBD1 (6 bases). The CDR3 contains 14 residues. Deletions cut 5 bases from V and 7 bases from J, with 15 bases between. Germline V gene data show CDR1 as MNHEY and CDR2 as SVGEGT. CDR3 sequence (DNA): TGTGCCAGCAGTCGCACGGGGGGCCGGCAGCCCCAGCATTTT. Translation: CASSRTGGRQPQHF.

The V call is TRBV10-3, the J call TRBJ1-1; D might be TRBD1 (5 bases). The CDR3 runs 17 residues. V was cut by 3 bases and J by 1 base, with 18 bases left in between. CDR1 is ENHRY and CDR2 is SYGVKD in the germline V gene. CDR3: CAISDYQMGQPNTEAFF. The CDR3 DNA reads TGTGCCATCAGTGATTACCAAATGGGGCAGCCGAACACTGAAGCTTTCTTT.

This clone has only one observation. The genes are TRBV19 and TRBJ1-2; 7 nucleotides align to TRBD1. V shed 9 bases, J shed 8 bases, and the junction held 6 bases outside the gene matches. Germline values: CDR1 LNHDA, CDR2 SQIVND (reference sequence). The CDR3 runs 11 residues. The CDR3 reads CASAQGNGYTF. As DNA, the CDR3 is TGTGCCAGCGCACAGGGGAACGGCTACACCTTC.

This clone was seen a single time. The chain is built from TRBV18 and TRBJ1-1; 9 bases line up with TRBD1. The V and J ends lost 5 bases and 0 bases, in that order; junction bases with no gene match: 4. The CDR3 consists of 15 residues. The germline V gene encodes CDR1 KGHSH and CDR2 LQKENI. The CDR3 is CASSGGQGLNTEAFF. The CDR3 DNA sequence: TGTGCCAGCTCAGGGGGACAGGGACTGAACACTGAAGCTTTCTTT.

The chain recombines TRBV29-1 with TRBJ2-1; 7 bases align to TRBD1. This CDR3 comprises 14 residues. V gave up 7 bases and J gave up 3 bases; unmatched junction bases: 9. CDR1 SQVTM and CDR2 ANQGSEA come from the germline V gene. The CDR3 loop is CSADPGQSYNEQFF. Written as DNA, the CDR3 is TGCAGCGCCGACCCGGGACAGAGCTACAATGAGCAGTTCTTC.

The DNA for the CDR3 is TGTGCCAGCAGCCCGAGGGGACAGGGTAATGGCTACACCTTC. Translated, it gives CASSPRGQGNGYTF. V usage is TRBV3-1 (or the pseudogene TRBV3-2) and J usage is TRBJ1-2; 9 nucleotides align to TRBD1. Looked up from germline, CDR1 is LGHDT and CDR2 is YNNKEL (reference sequence). Trimming removed 4 bases from V and 6 bases from J; junction bases left unmatched: 6. This CDR3 is 14 amino acids long.

This clone was found a few times. This chain links TRBV11-2 with TRBJ2-3, with D unclear. V was pared by 8 bases and J by 0 bases, with 6 bases between. In germline, CDR1 is SGHAT, CDR2 FQNNGV. The CDR3 runs 12 residues. Here the CDR3 DNA reads TGTGCCAGCTCTAGTAGCACAGATACGCAGTATTTT. It encodes CASSSSTDTQYF.

In this sample, this clone turned up a few times. V gene TRBV5-4 combines with J gene TRBJ1-1; possibly TRBD1 for D (6 bases). CDR1 SGHNT and CDR2 YYREEE come from the germline V gene (reference sequence). The CDR3 sequence is 15 residues long. The germline V and J ends were trimmed by 4 bases and 3 bases, with 16 bases remaining between them. The chain's CDR3 is CASSPLQGMDTEAFF. The CDR3 DNA follows: TGTGCCAGCAGCCCATTACAGGGCATGGACACTGAAGCTTTCTTT.

The chain links TRBV5-4 to TRBJ2-1; TRBD2 agrees at 8 bases. The CDR3 runs 15 residues. Germline CDR1 and CDR2: SGHNT and YYREEE (reference sequence). The V gene end was trimmed by 4 bases and the J gene end by 7 bases; junction bases not matched to a gene: 10. The DNA for the CDR3 is TGTGCCAGCAGCCCCGGGGGGGACCGCACGAATGAGCAGTTCTTC. Residues: CASSPGGDRTNEQFF. Full variable domain (missing parts from reference TRBV5-4 and TRBJ2-1): ETGVTQSPTHLIKTRGQQVTLRCSSQSGHNTVSWYQQALGQGPQFIFQYYREEENGRGNFPPRFSGLQFPNYSSELNVNALELDDSALYLCASSPGGDRTNEQFFGPGTRLTVL.

CDR3 amino acids: CASSYSDHRRMNTEAFF. The CDR3 region has the DNA TGTGCCAGCAGTTATTCGGACCACAGGAGAATGAACACTGAAGCTTTCTTT. The rearrangement uses TRBV6-9 and TRBJ1-1, with D maybe TRBD1 (5 bases). The V end was cut by 0 bases, the J end by 0 bases, with 14 bases between. Germline loops: CDR1 MNHGY, CDR2 SVAAGI. The CDR3 spans 17 residues.

Of note for this clone: An end of the junction does not agree with germline; a read error may underlie this. This chain uses TRBV11-2 with TRBJ1-1; D unclear. CDR3 length equals 14 residues. From germline, CDR1 is SGHAT and CDR2 FQNNGV. The CDR3 spells CASRLGPGTPEAFF. CDR3 sequence (DNA): TGTGCCAGCAGGTTAGGCCCAGGAACTCCTGAAGCTTTCTTT. The full variable domain, its missing parts supplied by reference TRBV11-2 and TRBJ1-1, is EAGVAQSPRYKIIEKRQSVAFWCNPISGHATLYWYQQILGQGPKLLIQFQNNGVVDDSQLPKDRFSAERLKGVDSTLKIQPAKLEDSAVYLCASRLGPGTPEAFFGQGTRLTVV.

The genes are TRBV21-1 and TRBJ1-2; TRBD1, the D gene given by the table, was not confirmed from the DNA. TRBV21-1 is termed a pseudogene. The CDR3 loop spans 15 amino acids. CDR3 sequence (DNA): TGTGCCAGCAGCTCCCGGGACAGGGCAAACTATGGCTACACCTTC. Its protein is CASSSRDRANYGYTF.

This chain links TRBV5-1 with TRBJ1-2, with 9 bases matching TRBD1. The CDR3 covers 15 residues. With V trimmed by 4 bases and J by 6 bases, 10 bases remained unmatched. Germline CDR1 is SGHRS and CDR2 is YFSETQ. This chain's CDR3 is CASSTRDRDPNGYTF. As DNA, the CDR3 is TGCGCCAGCAGCACCCGGGACAGGGATCCAAATGGCTACACCTTC. Full variable domain (remainder filled in from reference TRBV5-1 and TRBJ1-2): KAGVTQTPRYLIKTRGQQVTLSCSPISGHRSVSWYQQTPGQGLQFLFEYFSETQRNKGNFPGRFSGRQFSNSRSEMNVSTLELGDSALYLCASSTRDRDPNGYTFGSGTRLTVV.

The rearrangement joins TRBV6-5 to TRBJ1-1; tentative D call: TRBD1 (5 bases). Germline CDR1 and CDR2: MNHEY and SVGAGI. The length of the CDR3 is 13 residues. V lost 8 bases to trimming and J lost 1 base, with 11 bases between them. The DNA for the CDR3 is TGTGCCAGCCGGGGGGAAGAGAACACTGAAGCTTTCTTT. Amino acids: CASRGEENTEAFF.

The chain couples TRBV19 to TRBJ1-1; TRBD1 aligns across 12 bases. This CDR3 spans 17 amino acids. The junction had 16 bases not matched to a gene; V was cut back by 9 bases and J by 5 bases. Germline CDR1 and CDR2: LNHDA and SQIVND (reference sequence). The CDR3 DNA sequence: TGTGCCAGCCTTCCACGGGACAGGGGGCATCCAGGGACTGAAGCTTTCTTT. Translation: CASLPRDRGHPGTEAFF. Using reference TRBV19 and TRBJ1-1 for the parts outside the CDR3, the full variable domain is DGGITQSPKYLFRKEGQNVTLSCEQNLNHDAMYWYRQDPGQGLRLIYYSQIVNDFQKGDIAEGYSVSREKKESFPLTVTSAQKNPTAFYLCASLPRDRGHPGTEAFFGQGTRLTVV.

Notes on this clone: Mismatch with germline at one junction end may stem from a read error. The chain uses TRBV7-7 and TRBJ2-3, with D perhaps matching TRBD2 (5 bases). CDR1 and CDR2 from the germline V gene are SSHAT and FNYEAQ (reference sequence). CDR3 length: 14 residues. The CDR3 region has the DNA TGTGCTAGCAGCCTGGACTGGGCGACAGATACGCAGTATTTT. This sequence encodes CASSLDWATDTQYF.

The chain recombines TRBV2 with TRBJ2-7; D is possibly TRBD1 (5 bases). The V and J ends lost 2 bases and 0 bases respectively, with 11 bases between them. CDR1 is SNHLY and CDR2 is FYNNEI in the germline V gene. CDR3 length equals 15 residues. CDR3 sequence (DNA): TGTGCCAGCAGTGAAAGGGGTCCCTTCTCCTACGAGCAGTACTTC. It is translated as CASSERGPFSYEQYF.

The CDR3 DNA is TGCGCCAGCAGCTTGGCCTCAGCTAACTATGGCTACACCTTC. This translates into CASSLASANYGYTF. This chain uses TRBV5-1 with TRBJ1-2, with D unclear. The V gene's germline CDR1 is SGHRS and CDR2 YFSETQ. CDR3 length: 14 residues. With 0 bases removed from V and 0 bases from J, the gap between germline ends came to 6 bases.

The chain uses TRBV14 and TRBJ2-1; the match to TRBD1 covers 7 bases. CDR1 and CDR2 (germline): SGHDN, FVKESK. The CDR3 is 15 residues long. J was trimmed by 2 bases and V by 4 bases; bases with no gene match: 5. The CDR3 loop reads CASSPIGGAYNEQFF. Written as DNA, the CDR3 is TGTGCCAGCAGCCCGATAGGGGGCGCCTACAATGAGCAGTTCTTC. Filled out from reference TRBV14 and TRBJ2-1, the complete variable domain reads EAGVTQFPSHSVIEKGQTVTLRCDPISGHDNLYWYRRVMGKEIKFLLHFVKESKQDESGMPNNRFLAERTGGTYSTLKVQPAELEDSGVYFCASSPIGGAYNEQFFGPGTRLTVL.

The chain links TRBV5-1 to TRBJ1-6, with D unclear. The length of the CDR3 is 15 residues. The ends were cut back, 0 bases at V and 7 bases at J, with 11 bases in the middle. Germline CDR1 reads SGHRS; CDR2 reads YFSETQ. The CDR3 sequence: CASSLAVHRNSPLHF. Here the CDR3 DNA reads TGCGCCAGCAGCTTGGCCGTACACCGCAATTCACCCCTCCACTTT.

This chain uses TRBV27 with TRBJ2-5, with D possibly being TRBD2 (7 bases). Germline V gives CDR1 MNHEY, CDR2 SMNVEV (reference sequence). Trimming took 5 bases from V and 4 from J, leaving 17 bases between them. The CDR3 consists of 15 residues. Written as DNA, the CDR3 is TGTGCCAGCAGTCCACAGGGAGGGTTAATAGAGACCCAGTACTTC. Its translation: CASSPQGGLIETQYF.

In nucleotides, the CDR3 is TGTGCCATCAGCGGACAGGGGATGAACACTGAAGCTTTCTTT. It encodes CAISGQGMNTEAFF. V is TRBV10-3 and J is TRBJ1-1; 9 nucleotides line up with TRBD1. Germline values: CDR1 ENHRY, CDR2 SYGVKD. Trimming at V came to 6 bases and at J to 0 bases, leaving 2 bases not matched to a gene. CDR3 length equals 14 residues.

This clone was observed once. This sequence joins TRBV7-3 and TRBJ2-1; a weak D match, TRBD2 (5 bases). V was trimmed by 5 bases and J by 9 bases, leaving 8 bases between them. This CDR3 contains 11 residues. Germline V CDR1 and CDR2: SGHTA, FQGTGA. The chain's CDR3 is CASSPGIEQFF. CDR3 DNA sequence: TGTGCCAGCAGCCCGGGAATTGAGCAGTTCTTC.